What follows are 26 T cell receptor beta chains derived from one specimen sequenced in a study of OX40 agonist ivuxolimab in advanced cancers. Profiled with immunoSEQ multiplex PCR; TCRdb holds only in-frame clones, not every one. The sample yields 45,000 to 70,000 clones, around 84% seen once. Sequencing was performed on CD4+ or CD8+ T cells sorted from blood, taken in a trial of the OX40 agonist ivuxolimab. The receptors were gathered from an adult with an advanced solid tumor such as melanoma, head and neck, liver or kidney cancer.

The chain recombines TRBV13 with TRBJ2-5; no clear D gene. Trimming took off 3 bases at V and 1 base at J, with 12 bases between the two ends. The CDR3 length is 15 residues. Germline lookup yields CDR1 PRHDT and CDR2 FYEKMQ (reference sequence). Written as DNA, the CDR3 is TGTGCCAGCAGCTTCGGCGTACAAACCCAAGAGACCCAGTACTTC. Amino acids: CASSFGVQTQETQYF.

The V gene is TRBV5-1, the J gene TRBJ1-2, with 7 positions matching TRBD1. In germline, CDR1 is SGHRS, CDR2 YFSETQ. This CDR3 is built from 14 residues. Trimming cost V 4 bases and J 4 bases; bases outside gene matches: 7. The CDR3 protein is CASSPLGQRYGYTF. CDR3 coding DNA: TGCGCCAGCAGCCCGCTGGGACAGCGCTATGGCTACACCTTC.

The CDR3 loop reads CASSLGSTDTQYF. In DNA form, the CDR3 reads TGTGCCAGCAGCTTAGGCAGCACAGATACGCAGTATTTT. This chain links TRBV7-9 with TRBJ2-3; D remains ambiguous. Trimming removed 1 base from V and 0 bases from J, with 2 bases in between. The length of the CDR3 is 13 residues. Per germline, CDR1 SEHNR and CDR2 FQNEAQ (reference sequence).

CDR3 loop: CASSADRGNQPQHF. Written as DNA, the CDR3 is TGTGCCAGCAGTGCCGACAGGGGCAATCAGCCCCAGCATTTT. The chain combines TRBV2 with TRBJ1-5; 7 nucleotides agree with TRBD1. Germline values: CDR1 SNHLY, CDR2 FYNNEI. This CDR3 region has 14 residues. J was trimmed by 2 bases and V by 4 bases; bases with no gene match: 2.

This chain joins TRBV18 and TRBJ2-2; a possible D gene is TRBD1 (5 bases). V gave up 3 bases and J gave up 7 bases, with 12 bases separating them. Per the germline V gene, CDR1 is KGHSH and CDR2 is LQKENI. The CDR3 consists of 14 residues. The CDR3 bases are TGTGCCAGCTCACCTTGGCAGGGCAGCGGGGAGCTGTTTTTT. Translated, it gives CASSPWQGSGELFF.

CDR3 nucleotide sequence: TGTGCCAGCAGCGCCGTTTCTGCAGGTACGCAGTATTTT. It is translated as CASSAVSAGTQYF. V and J are TRBV7-8 and TRBJ2-3; D ambiguous. CDR3 length: 13 residues. The V end lost 5 bases, the J end lost 8 bases, and 14 bases lay between the germline ends. The germline V gene has CDR1 SGHVS and CDR2 FQNEAQ.

The chain employs TRBV18 and TRBJ1-2; D not resolved. Germline V gene data show CDR1 as KGHSH and CDR2 as LQKENI. Trimming removed 3 bases at V and 7 bases at J, with 30 bases between. The CDR3 totals 19 residues. The CDR3 sequence is CASSPVAGSQIVTSTGYTF. CDR3 sequence (DNA): TGTGCCAGCTCACCGGTTGCGGGGAGTCAGATAGTGACCTCGACTGGCTACACCTTC.

This clone was counted a single time. The V gene is TRBV7-9, the J gene TRBJ1-1; D remains unclear. The CDR3 is 12 amino acids. The V end lost 3 bases, the J end lost 6 bases, and 8 bases lay between the germline ends. Germline CDR1 is SEHNR and CDR2 is FQNEAQ (reference sequence). CDR3 sequence: CASSFEVAEAFF. The CDR3 nucleotides read TGTGCCAGCAGCTTTGAGGTTGCTGAAGCTTTCTTT.

This chain joins TRBV6-1 and TRBJ1-1; D gene unclear. CDR3 length: 11 residues. The V gene's germline CDR1 is MNHNS and CDR2 SASEGT. V lost 6 bases to trimming and J lost 6 bases, with 8 bases between them. CDR3 sequence: CASRLNSEAFF. The CDR3, as DNA: TGTGCCAGCAGATTAAATTCTGAAGCTTTCTTT.

The chain couples TRBV10-3 to TRBJ2-1; D is unresolved. This CDR3 has 14 residues. The germline CDR1 and CDR2 sequences are ENHRY and SYGVKD. V was shortened by 0 bases and J by 7 bases, with 10 bases between the two germline ends. The CDR3 region has the DNA TGTGCCATCAGTGAGTCGATAGTAGGGAATGAGCAGTTCTTC. It is translated as CAISESIVGNEQFF.

The chain recombines TRBV6-5 with TRBJ2-7, with TRBD1 identical over 9 bases. Per the germline V gene, CDR1 is MNHEY and CDR2 is SVGAGI. The CDR3 runs 13 residues. The ends lost 6 bases at V and 7 bases at J; junction bases unmatched: 7. Here the CDR3 reads CASRSPTGGEQYF. The CDR3 DNA is TGTGCCAGCAGATCTCCGACAGGGGGAGAGCAGTACTTC.

This rearrangement joins TRBV27 to TRBJ2-1; D perhaps matches TRBD2 (5 bases). The V end was cut by 6 bases, the J end by 7 bases, with 22 bases between. Germline V CDR1 and CDR2: MNHEY, SMNVEV (reference sequence). The CDR3 loop spans 16 amino acids. CDR3 nucleotides: TGTGCCAGCAGCCCCTCAACTAGAAGCCCCACTAATGAGCAGTTCTTC. Protein: CASSPSTRSPTNEQFF.

This rearrangement joins TRBV12-5 to TRBJ1-2; D is unresolved. Per germline, CDR1 LGHNT and CDR2 FRNRAP. The CDR3 has 16 residues. Trimming left V 1 base short and J 5 bases short, with 17 bases between. The CDR3 nucleotides read TGTGCTAGTGGTTTGGATCATGCCAGCCCGCTGTATGGCTACACCTTC. It specifies CASGLDHASPLYGYTF.

The chain links TRBV2 to TRBJ1-5; tentatively, D is TRBD1 (6 bases). Germline V gene lookup returns CDR1 SNHLY and CDR2 FYNNEI. V was cut by 7 bases and J by 1 base, with 14 bases left in between. The CDR3 spans 15 residues. This CDR3 reads CASNQQGVSNQPQHF. In DNA, the CDR3 is TGTGCCAGCAACCAACAGGGTGTGAGCAATCAGCCCCAGCATTTT.

The rearrangement links TRBV20-1 to TRBJ2-5; no definite D call. The germline V gene encodes CDR1 DFQATT and CDR2 SNEGSKA (reference sequence). The CDR3 runs to 11 residues. Trimming stripped 1 base from V and 3 bases from J, with 3 bases between. The CDR3 reads CSARVEETQYF. CDR3 bases: TGCAGTGCTAGAGTTGAAGAGACCCAGTACTTC.

The chain is built from TRBV11-2 and TRBJ2-5; TRBD1 is a possible D gene (6 bases). The J call is doubtful: the DNA matches TRBJ2-7 better. CDR1 SGHAT and CDR2 FQNNGV come from the germline V gene. The CDR3 is 15 residues long. CDR3 sequence (DNA): TGTGCCAGCAGCGTCGGACAGAGGAGCTCCTACGAGCAGTACTTC. Amino acids: CASSVGQRSSYEQYF.

In its sample, this clone is medium-sized. The chain employs TRBV5-1 and TRBJ1-2; 8 nucleotides agree with TRBD1. The germline CDR1 and CDR2 sequences are SGHRS and YFSETQ. V shed 4 bases, J shed 5 bases, and the junction held 13 bases outside the gene matches. The CDR3 runs to 16 residues. The CDR3 nucleotides are TGCGCCAGCAGCGGGGCTGCGACAGGGGCAGGATATGGCTACACCTTC. This encodes CASSGAATGAGYGYTF. The full variable domain, rest sourced from reference TRBV5-1 and TRBJ1-2, is KAGVTQTPRYLIKTRGQQVTLSCSPISGHRSVSWYQQTPGQGLQFLFEYFSETQRNKGNFPGRFSGRQFSNSRSEMNVSTLELGDSALYLCASSGAATGAGYGYTFGSGTRLTVV.

Details on this clone: This probably arose from a read error, given a far larger clone one base away. The sample carries other DNA sequences with the same CDR3. V is TRBV4-1 and J is TRBJ1-2; D not resolved. Per the germline V gene, CDR1 is MGHRA and CDR2 is YSYEKL. The germline V and J ends were trimmed by 4 bases and 5 bases, with 5 bases remaining between them. The CDR3 sequence is 11 residues long. The CDR3 nucleotides read TGCGCCAGCAGCCCCGGATATGGCTACACCTTC. Amino acid sequence: CASSPGYGYTF.

This clone has just one count. This chain links TRBV6-6 with TRBJ1-5; D is ambiguous. CDR3 length: 15 amino acids. Germline assignment: CDR1 MNHNY and CDR2 SVGAGI (reference sequence). The V gene lost 0 bases and the J gene lost 2 bases, with 8 bases spanning the gap. CDR3 nucleotide sequence: TGTGCCAGCAGTTACTCAGTTTCTGGCAATCAGCCCCAGCATTTT. This gives the protein CASSYSVSGNQPQHF.

The rearrangement links TRBV2 to TRBJ1-5; the D gene is possibly TRBD1 (6 bases). The CDR3 totals 15 residues. Germline V lookup: CDR1 SNHLY, CDR2 FYNNEI. V gave up 6 bases and J gave up 0 bases, with 12 bases separating them. CDR3 bases: TGTGCCAGCAGGGTCGGGGGGGCTAGCAATCAGCCCCAGCATTTT. Protein: CASRVGGASNQPQHF. Full variable domain (outside the CDR3, taken from reference TRBV2 and TRBJ1-5): EPEVTQTPSHQVTQMGQEVILRCVPISNHLYFYWYRQILGQKVEFLVSFYNNEISEKSEIFDDQFSVERPDGSNFTLKIRSTKLEDSAMYFCASRVGGASNQPQHFGDGTRLSIL.

CDR3 loop: CASSRSGTKYNEQFF. The CDR3 coding sequence is TGTGCCAGCAGCCGGTCCGGGACAAAATACAATGAGCAGTTCTTC. The genes are TRBV7-6 and TRBJ2-1; TRBD1 might be the D (6 bases). The V end lost 5 bases, the J end lost 4 bases, and 15 bases lay between the germline ends. The germline V gene has CDR1 SGHVS and CDR2 FNYEAQ. The CDR3 has 15 amino acids.

This rearrangement joins TRBV5-1 to TRBJ2-5; tentative D call: TRBD2 (5 bases). Trimming shortened V by 8 bases and J by 7 bases, and 21 bases separated the two germline ends. CDR1 is SGHRS and CDR2 is YFSETQ in the germline V gene. The CDR3 totals 14 residues. CDR3 amino acids: CASSLPPPEGTQYF. Written as DNA, the CDR3 is TGCGCCAGTTCGTTACCACCTCCCGAGGGGACCCAGTACTTC.

V gene TRBV5-8 combines with J gene TRBJ1-6, with D possibly TRBD1 on 6 matching bases. The CDR3 loop spans 14 amino acids. Deletions cut 1 base from V and 6 bases from J, with 8 bases between. In germline, CDR1 is SGHTS, CDR2 YDEGEE. This chain's CDR3 is CASSLTGTNSPLHF. The CDR3 DNA reads as TGTGCCAGCAGCTTGACAGGGACTAATTCACCCCTCCACTTT.

The rearrangement joins TRBV6-4 to TRBJ2-2; the D gene is possibly TRBD1 (7 bases). The V gene lost 4 bases and the J gene lost 5 bases, with 20 bases spanning the gap. Germline V gene lookup returns CDR1 MRHNA and CDR2 SNTAGT. The CDR3 is 17 amino acids. The chain's CDR3 is CASSAAWQGGLTGELFF. CDR3 DNA: TGTGCCAGCAGTGCTGCTTGGCAGGGGGGACTGACCGGGGAGCTGTTTTTT.

V usage is TRBV6-5 and J usage is TRBJ2-3, with D possibly matching TRBD1 (6 bases). Germline CDR1 reads MNHEY; CDR2 reads SVGAGI. The CDR3 runs to 14 residues. V was clipped by 4 bases and J by 2 bases, with 10 bases between them. Here the CDR3 DNA reads TGTGCCAGCAGTTTGAGGGGGACCACAGATACGCAGTATTTT. This gives the protein CASSLRGTTDTQYF.

V is TRBV25-1 and J is TRBJ1-3; possible D gene TRBD1, 5 bases. This CDR3 spans 15 amino acids. Trimming removed 10 bases at V and 0 bases at J, with 16 bases between. Germline V gene sequence: CDR1 MGHDK, CDR2 SYGVNS. CDR3 sequence reads: CATCQQGASGNTIYF. The CDR3 DNA reads as TGTGCCACCTGCCAACAAGGGGCCTCTGGAAACACCATATATTTT. The entire variable domain, with the rest obtained from reference TRBV25-1 and TRBJ1-3, is as follows: EADIYQTPRYLVIGTGKKITLECSQTMGHDKMYWYQQDPGMELHLIHYSYGVNSTEKGDLSSESTVSRIRTEHFPLTLESARPSHTSQYLCATCQQGASGNTIYFGEGSWLTVV.